The TCR beta chain under discussion was sequenced for a study of breast tumors, draining lymph nodes, adjacent tissues. About this clonotype: Its antigen is not identified.

TCRdb re-analysed the multiplex PCR reads in MiXCR, keeping a single row per CDR3 protein. The sample lists fewer than 300,000 distinct CDR3 sequences, approximately 31% occurring once. Germline trimming cut 7 bases from V and 5 bases from J; bases unmatched to any gene: 7. Germline lookup yields CDR1 SQVTM and CDR2 ANQGSEA. The CDR3 loop spans 12 amino acids. Findings and caveats of the study: Tumor repertoires ranked between lymph nodes and nontumor tissue in diversity, with V and J gene preferences.

The lymph nodes were axillary draining lymph nodes from breast cancer patients. The V gene is TRBV29-1, the J gene TRBJ2-5, with 7 bases aligning to TRBD2. Sequencing input: axillary lymph node tissue. The clonotype originates from a female donor with breast cancer. Some clones in this sample may be carry-over from other donors' samples. The CDR3 region has the DNA TGCAGCGCCCTCCGGGGAGGGGAGACCCAGTACTTC. Translation gives CSALRGGETQYF.